A selection of T cell receptor beta chains follows, all from one sample in a study of post-analysis software for immune sequencing data. TCRdb itself ran the PCR reads through MiXCR, one entry per CDR3 protein. This sample has a few hundred thousand distinct CDR3 sequences, with 39% found just once. Sequencing was carried out using blood. These receptors were taken from a girl aged 2-10 years with multiple sclerosis. Both conserved end residues are part of each CDR3. Fields, in order: V gene, D gene, J gene, clone size, CDR3 protein, CDR3 DNA. The D gene is left open where the match is weak. Some rows mark clone size as missing; the rest say once, few, many or name a class of expanded clone.

TRBV6-5	-	TRBJ1-5	-	CASSRDYSNQPQHF	TGTGCCAGCAGCCGGGACTATAGCAATCAGCCCCAGCATTTT
TRBV7-2	-	TRBJ2-7	-	CASSLGSRGIAYEQYF	TGTGCCAGCAGCTTAGGATCCAGGGGTATAGCCTACGAGCAGTACTTC
TRBV7-8	-	TRBJ1-2	few	CASSPTGFLNWDGYTF	TGTGCCAGCAGTCCTACAGGGTTTTTAAACTGGGATGGCTACACCTTC
TRBV7-6	-	TRBJ2-6	-	CASSRTAISGANVLTF	TGTGCCAGCAGCCGGACGGCTATCTCTGGGGCCAACGTCCTGACTTTC
TRBV2	-	TRBJ2-1	-	CASSEEDSWGEQFF	TGTGCCAGCAGTGAAGAAGACTCGTGGGGGGAGCAGTTCTTC
TRBV2	-	TRBJ2-3	few	CASSGDLTSTDTQYF	TGTGCCAGCAGTGGGGACTTAACTAGCACAGATACGCAGTATTTT
TRBV20-1	-	TRBJ2-1	-	CSARVPGVTYNEQFF	TGCAGTGCTAGAGTCCCAGGGGTAACCTACAATGAGCAGTTCTTC
TRBV12-3/TRBV12-4	TRBD1	TRBJ2-5	few	CASTLDPGTGTETQYF	TGTGCCAGCACCCTAGATCCCGGGACAGGGACAGAGACCCAGTACTTC
TRBV6-1	-	TRBJ1-2	few	CASSELETAYGYTF	TGTGCCAGCAGTGAATTGGAAACAGCTTATGGCTACACCTTC
TRBV27	TRBD1	TRBJ2-1	-	CASISRDRTFF	TGTGCCAGCATCTCCCGGGACAGGACGTTCTTC
TRBV28	-	TRBJ1-1	-	CASSEKETEAFF	TGTGCCAGCAGTGAGAAGGAGACTGAAGCTTTCTTT
TRBV28	TRBD1	TRBJ1-5	-	CAAKGEGTGSNQPQHF	TGTGCCGCGAAGGGGGAGGGGACAGGGAGCAATCAGCCCCAGCATTTT
TRBV29-1	TRBD1	TRBJ1-2	many	CSVDTGGYNYGYTF	TGCAGCGTCGACACAGGGGGATATAACTATGGCTACACCTTC
TRBV10-3	-	TRBJ2-5	many	CAITRLIGETQYF	TGTGCCATCACCAGACTAATAGGGGAGACCCAGTACTTC
TRBV5-1	-	TRBJ1-5	-	CASSLEDGQPQHF	TGCGCCAGCAGCTTGGAGGACGGTCAGCCCCAGCATTTT
TRBV18	-	TRBJ1-6	-	CASSPVLGFGPDSPLHF	TGTGCCAGCTCACCAGTCTTAGGGTTTGGCCCCGATTCACCCCTCCACTTT
TRBV7-9	-	TRBJ2-1	-	CASSRIGSASYSYNEQFF	TGTGCCAGCAGTCGCATTGGGTCGGCGAGCTACTCCTACAATGAGCAGTTCTTC
TRBV7-9	-	TRBJ1-2	-	CASSSREPRYGYTF	TGTGCCAGCAGCTCCCGCGAGCCCCGCTATGGCTACACCTTC
TRBV5-1	TRBD2	TRBJ2-1	-	CASSLGSGGSNEQFF	TGCGCCAGCAGCTTGGGAAGCGGGGGGAGCAATGAGCAGTTCTTC
TRBV3-1	-	TRBJ2-5	-	CASSQDMETQYF	TGTGCCAGCAGCCAAGATATGGAGACCCAGTACTTC
TRBV15	-	TRBJ1-5	-	CATSRAGTSNQPQHF	TGTGCCACCAGCAGAGCCGGGACATCCAATCAGCCCCAGCATTTT
TRBV12-3/TRBV12-4	TRBD2	TRBJ2-3	few	CASSPSFVVAGGPNTQYF	TGTGCCAGCAGTCCGTCCTTCGTCGTAGCGGGAGGGCCAAATACGCAGTATTTT
TRBV5-1	-	TRBJ2-3	-	CASSLGQVPTDTQYF	TGCGCCAGCAGCTTGGGACAGGTACCCACAGATACGCAGTATTTT
TRBV5-1	-	TRBJ2-7	few	CASSPGRAYGQYF	TGCGCCAGCAGCCCTGGACGGGCCTACGGGCAGTACTTC
TRBV7-3	-	TRBJ1-1	-	CASASSGGGTEAFF	TGTGCCAGCGCCTCTAGTGGGGGGGGCACTGAAGCTTTCTTT